A selection of T cell receptor beta chains follows, all from one sample in a study of long-term antiretroviral therapy in people with HIV. Some clones are missing from TCRdb's copy, which holds only in-frame ones; the method was immunoSEQ multiplex PCR. The data contain approximately 20,000 clones, about 91% of them singletons. This material consisted of unsorted PBMCs, taken 2.1 years after starting antiretroviral therapy. The receptors were sampled from a man aged 18 to 30 with HIV. Each CDR3 is given with its conserved first and last residue. A D gene is named only where the DNA matches it firmly. Clone size is stated in some rows and not others, as once, few, many or a class when expanded.

.	TRBD2	13	TRBJ2-1	TRBV9	TGTGCCAGCAGCAGAAGACTAGCTGGTGAGCAGTTCTTC	CASSRRLAGEQFF
.	.	13	TRBJ2-2	TRBV7-7	TGTGCTAGCAGCTTAGATGAATCCGGGGAGCTGTTTTTT	CASSLDESGELFF
.	TRBD1	13	TRBJ2-1	TRBV29-1	TGCAGCGCCGGGGCCTCAGGGGGCAATGAGCAGTTCTTC	CSAGASGGNEQFF
.	.	16	TRBJ2-5	TRBV25-1	TGTGCCAGCAGTAAATTCCGGGTCTTTGAGGAAGAGACCCAGTACTTC	CASSKFRVFEEETQYF
.	.	14	TRBJ2-5	TRBV19	TGTGCCAGTAGTCTATCGAGGGCCCGAGAGACCCAGTACTTC	CASSLSRARETQYF
.	.	11	TRBJ1-2	TRBV6-5	TGTGCCAGCAGTTCGGGGTATGGCTACACCTTC	CASSSGYGYTF
.	.	14	TRBJ1-1	TRBV5-5	TGTGCCAGCAGCTTGACCAGGGGTGACACTGAAGCTTTCTTT	CASSLTRGDTEAFF
.	.	16	TRBJ1-2	TRBV5-6	TGTGCCAGCAGCATAGGAGTTTTCCTAGCTAACTATGGCTACACCTTC	CASSIGVFLANYGYTF
.	TRBD1	19	TRBJ1-3	TRBV9	TGTGCCAGCAGCTTCCTTGCGACAGGGCCAACCTTCTCTGGAAACACCATATATTTT	CASSFLATGPTFSGNTIYF
.	TRBD2	17	TRBJ2-2	TRBV5-1	TGCGCCAGCAGCTTTTTCAAGACTAGCGGGAGCACCGGGGAGCTGTTTTTT	CASSFFKTSGSTGELFF
.	.	16	TRBJ1-2	TRBV11-1	TGTGCCAGCAGCTTGGAGGGGGGAGGTACGAACTATGGCTACACCTTC	CASSLEGGGTNYGYTF
.	.	12	TRBJ2-1	TRBV30	TGTGCCTGGACCGGGGTGTACAATGAGCAGTTCTTC	CAWTGVYNEQFF
.	TRBD2	17	TRBJ2-7	TRBV5-4	TGTGCCAGCAGTTCCCGACTAGCGGGAGGGCCTAGCTACGAGCAGTACTTC	CASSSRLAGGPSYEQYF
.	TRBD2	14	TRBJ2-1	TRBV6-5	TGTGCCAGCAGCCGACTAGCGGGGTACAATGAGCAGTTCTTC	CASSRLAGYNEQFF
.	.	17	TRBJ2-2	TRBV4-1	TGCGCCAGCAGCCGAGAGCAGCCTGGGGGATACACCGGGGAGCTGTTTTTT	CASSREQPGGYTGELFF
.	TRBD1	17	TRBJ1-2	TRBV4-1	TGCGCCAGCAGCCACCCGGGACAGGGCCGCCTGGCGGGTAGCTACACCTTC	CASSHPGQGRLAGSYTF
.	.	14	TRBJ1-5	TRBV15	TGTGCCACCAGCAGAGGACCCGGATCACAGCCCCAGCATTTT	CATSRGPGSQPQHF
.	.	12	TRBJ2-7	TRBV30	TGTGCCTGTGGGCGAGTAACCTACGAGCAGTACTTC	CACGRVTYEQYF
.	.	11	TRBJ1-2	TRBV5-6	TGTGCCAGCAGCTTGTCGGTTGGCTACACCTTC	CASSLSVGYTF
.	.	14	TRBJ2-7	TRBV7-2	TGTGCCAGCAGCTCGCCAACCCTAGGGTACGAGCAGTACTTC	CASSSPTLGYEQYF
.	.	13	TRBJ2-5	TRBV6-5	TGTGCCAGCAGTTACCTTGGGGCGGAGACCCAGTACTTC	CASSYLGAETQYF
.	TRBD2	16	TRBJ2-7	TRBV6-5	TGTGCCAGCAGTTACGGGGCGGGAGGCGTCTCCTACGAGCAGTACTTC	CASSYGAGGVSYEQYF
.	.	14	TRBJ1-5	TRBV29-1	TGCAGCGTTACTTTGGTTGGTGGGGATCAGCCCCAGCATTTT	CSVTLVGGDQPQHF
.	TRBD1	15	TRBJ2-3	TRBV5-4	TGTGCCAGCAGCGTGAGGGACAGTATCACAGATACGCAGTATTTT	CASSVRDSITDTQYF
.	.	13	TRBJ1-1	TRBV19	TGTGCCAGTAGTCGAAGGGACGGCACTGAAGCTTTCTTT	CASSRRDGTEAFF
.	.	15	TRBJ1-1	TRBV15	TGTGCCACCAGCAGAGCACCTCACTTGAACACTGAAGCTTTCTTT	CATSRAPHLNTEAFF
.	TRBD1	15	TRBJ1-2	TRBV25-1	TGTGCCAGCAGCCTGACAGGGCCCGCTAACTATGGCTACACCTTC	CASSLTGPANYGYTF
.	TRBD1	15	TRBJ2-1	TRBV5-6	TGTGCCAGCAGCTTCCGGGACAGGGGTCTGAATGAGCAGTTCTTC	CASSFRDRGLNEQFF
.	TRBD1	14	TRBJ2-7	TRBV19	TGTGCCAGTAGTATTGGGACAGGGGACTACGAGCAGTACTTC	CASSIGTGDYEQYF
few	TRBD1	13	TRBJ2-7	TRBV2	TGTGCCAGCTCCTGGACAGGGGGCTACGAGCAGTACTTC	CASSWTGGYEQYF
.	TRBD2	17	TRBJ2-1	TRBV2	TGTGCCAGCTTCCTGGGGACTAGCGGGAGGTTACACAATGAGCAGTTCTTC	CASFLGTSGRLHNEQFF
.	.	14	TRBJ2-1	TRBV29-1	TGCAGCGTTGACCGAGGGATTCCTTGGAATGAGCAGTTCTTC	CSVDRGIPWNEQFF
.	.	17	TRBJ1-4	TRBV2	TGTGCCAGCAGCCCAAGGGGTTTGAGGACTTTGGATGAAAAACTGTTTTTT	CASSPRGLRTLDEKLFF
.	TRBD1	14	TRBJ2-3	TRBV4-1	TGCGCCAGCAGCCAGGACAGGGGGACAGATACGCAGTATTTT	CASSQDRGTDTQYF
.	.	17	TRBJ1-2	TRBV5-6	TGTGCCAGCAGCTCCCTCAGGGACCCCGAGGGATGGGATGGCTACACCTTC	CASSSLRDPEGWDGYTF
.	TRBD2	16	TRBJ2-1	TRBV29-1	TGCAGCGTTGTGGTTAGCGGGAGGGCCTCTAGGGATGAGCAGTTCTTC	CSVVVSGRASRDEQFF
.	.	13	TRBJ2-7	TRBV14	TGTGCCAGCAGCCCGACTAGCTCCTACGAGCAGTACTTC	CASSPTSSYEQYF
.	.	14	TRBJ2-7	TRBV5-4	TGTGCCAGCAGCTTGGGAGGGTCTGATCTCGAGCAGTACTTC	CASSLGGSDLEQYF
.	.	14	TRBJ1-1	TRBV19	TGTGCCAGTATCCCAAAGGACTTGAACACTGAAGCTTTCTTT	CASIPKDLNTEAFF
.	.	14	TRBJ2-3	TRBV5-1	TGCGCCAGCAGTCCCGTAGGCCTCACAGATACGCAGTATTTT	CASSPVGLTDTQYF